The TCR beta chain under discussion was sequenced for a study of prognosis after radiotherapy for stage I lung cancer. This CDR3 region has 12 residues. Per germline, CDR1 SGHVS and CDR2 FQNEAQ. Genomic DNA provided the template from which TCR beta CDR3 was amplified by two-round multiplex PCR. Primers specific to each TRBV and TRBJ gene drove first-round PCR. TCRdb called the multiplex PCR reads again in MiXCR, with one record for every CDR3 protein. The sample has approximately 51,000 distinct CDR3 sequences, 30% to 35% seen once. This clonotype showed up many times. One end of the junction does not line up with germline, which may come from a read error.

The sample in question was PBMCs, obtained before or after stereotactic body radiation therapy (not recorded which). The V and J genes are TRBV7-8 and TRBJ2-7; possibly TRBD2 for D (6 bases). The sequence was obtained from a donor of 50 years or more with non-small cell lung cancer. The CDR3 sequence is CASSLTGGLTDF. The DNA for the CDR3 is TGTGCCAGCAGCTTAACCGGGGGTCTCACGGACTTC.